A selection of T cell receptor beta chains follows, all from one sample in a study of control samples from healthy donors and cancer patients. Profiling relied on immunoSEQ multiplex PCR, and the TCRdb table lists in-frame clones only, not all of them. This sample has about 120,000 clones; 88% occur once, and the top ten carry about 3.2%. Sample: blood. The receptors were gathered from a man aged 40-49 years in good health. The CDR3 runs from the conserved cysteine through the conserved F or W. The order of the fields is J gene, clone size, V gene, D gene, CDR3 protein, CDR3 DNA. A D gene is named only where the DNA matches it firmly. Not every row has a clone size; where given, it reads once, few, many or a size class.

TRBJ1-5 | NA | TRBV5-5 | NA | CASSLLWGDGQPQHF | TGTGCCAGCAGCTTGTTATGGGGGGATGGCCAGCCCCAGCATTTT
TRBJ2-7 | NA | TRBV4-1 | NA | CASSNGGGSYEQYF | TGCGCCAGCAGCAACGGGGGAGGCAGCTACGAGCAGTACTTC
TRBJ1-3 | NA | TRBV10-1 | NA | CASAPSIGNTIYF | TGCGCCAGCGCCCCCTCGATTGGAAACACCATATATTTT
TRBJ2-2 | NA | TRBV15 | NA | CATSRIVGGTGELFF | TGTGCCACCAGCAGAATCGTAGGAGGAACCGGGGAGCTGTTTTTT
TRBJ2-7 | NA | TRBV19 | NA | CASSIEPTSSYEQYF | TGTGCCAGTAGTATAGAGCCGACAAGCTCCTACGAGCAGTACTTC
TRBJ2-1 | NA | TRBV27 | NA | CASSLRGLGANEQFF | TGTGCCAGCAGTTTACGAGGGTTGGGAGCGAATGAGCAGTTCTTC
TRBJ2-7 | NA | TRBV18 | TRBD1 | CASSPPGSGTGAHEQYF | TGTGCCAGCTCACCACCGGGGTCCGGGACAGGGGCCCACGAGCAGTACTTC
TRBJ2-2 | NA | TRBV5-1 | NA | CASSTQTGNTGELFF | TGCGCCAGCAGCACCCAAACAGGGAACACCGGGGAGCTGTTTTTT
TRBJ2-4 | NA | TRBV7-9 | NA | CASSPGGHNKNIQYF | TGTGCCAGCAGCCCTGGGGGACACAACAAAAACATTCAGTACTTC
TRBJ1-2 | NA | TRBV24-1 | TRBD1 | CATSDSGTALGDGYTF | TGTGCCACCAGTGATTCCGGGACAGCTTTGGGTGATGGCTACACCTTC
TRBJ2-7 | NA | TRBV7-3 | TRBD1 | CASSQTGGYEQYF | TGTGCCAGCAGCCAGACAGGGGGCTACGAGCAGTACTTC
TRBJ1-2 | NA | TRBV5-6 | NA | CASRQPGDLRGYTF | TGTGCCAGCAGGCAACCGGGGGACCTTCGGGGCTACACCTTC
TRBJ1-6 | once | TRBV25-1 | NA | CASSVARGVLNSPLHF | TGTGCCAGCAGTGTTGCTCGTGGGGTCTTGAATTCACCCCTCCACTTT
TRBJ2-5 | once | TRBV18 | NA | CASSLHAQETQYF | TGTGCCAGCTCACTCCACGCCCAAGAGACCCAGTACTTC
TRBJ2-7 | NA | TRBV10-3 | NA | CAISGLQGHEQYF | TGTGCCATCAGTGGACTACAGGGCCACGAGCAGTACTTC
TRBJ2-1 | NA | TRBV19 | TRBD2 | CASGGTAGRHEQFF | TGTGCCAGCGGGGGGACCGCCGGTCGCCATGAGCAGTTCTTC
TRBJ1-5 | few | TRBV19 | NA | CASSSRVTAQHF | TGTGCCAGTAGTTCCAGGGTCACGGCCCAGCATTTT
TRBJ2-1 | NA | TRBV18 | TRBD1 | CASSPGQPSSYNEQFF | TGTGCCAGCTCACCGGGACAGCCGAGCTCCTACAATGAGCAGTTCTTC
TRBJ2-5 | NA | TRBV9 | NA | CASSVATVGGHQETQYF | TGTGCCAGCAGCGTAGCTACAGTGGGGGGCCACCAAGAGACCCAGTACTTC
TRBJ1-2 | NA | TRBV11-3 | TRBD1 | CASRQTGNYGYTF | TGTGCCAGCAGGCAGACAGGGAACTATGGCTACACCTTC
TRBJ2-3 | NA | TRBV6-2/TRBV6-3 | NA | CASSYFGGATDTQYF | TGTGCCAGCAGTTACTTTGGGGGGGCTACAGATACGCAGTATTTT